The 8 T cell receptor beta chains listed next were all sequenced from one sample in a study of T cell responses to AZD1222 COVID-19 vaccine. Sequencing used immunoSEQ multiplex PCR; TCRdb keeps in-frame clones, though not all of them. In the table there are 65,000 to 70,000 clones, around 82% of which are singletons. Sequencing used peripheral blood, obtained on day 0 of AZD1222 vaccination. Receptors originate from an adult in good health.

V is TRBV7-2 and J is TRBJ2-5; 8 bases agree with TRBD1. The junction had 6 bases not matched to a gene; V was cut back by 5 bases and J by 4 bases. Germline lookup yields CDR1 SGHTA and CDR2 FQGNSA. The CDR3 length is 14 residues. This CDR3 reads CASSPTQGGETQYF. The CDR3 bases are TGTGCCAGCAGCCCTACACAGGGGGGAGAGACCCAGTACTTC.

V gene TRBV7-2 combines with J gene TRBJ2-3; weak D call: TRBD2 (5 bases). V was pared by 2 bases and J by 5 bases, with 8 bases between. The CDR3 sequence is 13 residues long. Germline assignment: CDR1 SGHTA and CDR2 FQGNSA. The CDR3 coding sequence is TGTGCCAGCAGCTTACTGGAGGTAGATACGCAGTATTTT. This translates into CASSLLEVDTQYF. Full variable domain (outside the CDR3, taken from reference TRBV7-2 and TRBJ2-3): GAGVSQSPSNKVTEKGKDVELRCDPISGHTALYWYRQSLGQGLEFLIYFQGNSAPDKSGLPSDRFSAERTGGSVSTLTIQRTQQEDSAVYLCASSLLEVDTQYFGPGTRLTVL.

The chain recombines TRBV6-5 with TRBJ1-4; D is perhaps TRBD1 (6 bases). The CDR3 is made up of 15 amino acids. Trimming left V 0 bases short and J 3 bases short, with 8 bases between. The germline gives CDR1 MNHEY, CDR2 SVGAGI. CDR3 DNA sequence: TGTGCCAGCAGTTACTCTACAGGGCCTAATGAAAAACTGTTTTTT. It yields the protein CASSYSTGPNEKLFF.

The chain couples TRBV7-6 to TRBJ1-2; D not resolved. The CDR3 spans 12 residues. In germline, CDR1 is SGHVS, CDR2 FNYEAQ. Trimming stripped 4 bases from V and 5 bases from J, with 8 bases between. Here the CDR3 DNA reads TGTGCCAGCAGCTCCGACGGATATGGCTACACCTTC. Translated: CASSSDGYGYTF.

This clone was observed a single time. The chain employs TRBV5-5 and TRBJ2-3; D call uncertain. V dropped 0 bases and J dropped 6 bases, with 14 bases sitting between them. This CDR3 is built from 15 residues. Looked up from germline, CDR1 is SGHKS and CDR2 is YYEKEE (reference sequence). As DNA, the CDR3 is TGTGCCAGCAGCTTGGAGACCCGGCTGTTGGATACGCAGTATTTT. This translates into CASSLETRLLDTQYF.

The rearrangement links TRBV21-1 to TRBJ2-7; whether TRBD1, the table's D call, matches the DNA was not checked. TRBV21-1 is assigned pseudogene status. There are 18 residues in the CDR3. The CDR3 sequence: CASSKLSRGRMMSYEQYF. The CDR3 nucleotides read TGTGCCAGCAGCAAACTGAGCAGGGGACGGATGATGTCCTACGAGCAGTACTTC.

The V call is TRBV18, the J call TRBJ2-1, with 10 bases identical to TRBD2. Per the germline V gene, CDR1 is KGHSH and CDR2 is LQKENI. Trimming removed 0 bases from V and 3 bases from J; junction bases left unmatched: 8. This CDR3 region has 18 residues. The CDR3 spells CASSPPLSGGTLYNEQFF. The CDR3 DNA sequence: TGTGCCAGCTCACCACCGCTTAGCGGGGGGACCCTCTACAATGAGCAGTTCTTC.

This rearrangement joins TRBV20-1 to TRBJ2-7, with D possibly matching TRBD1 (5 bases). Germline loops: CDR1 DFQATT, CDR2 SNEGSKA (reference sequence). V was shortened by 3 bases and J by 0 bases, with 12 bases between the two germline ends. This CDR3 comprises 14 residues. CDR3 nucleotides: TGCAGTGCTAGTGAGACAGTGAGCTCCTACGAGCAGTACTTC. The encoded protein is CSASETVSSYEQYF.